This T cell receptor beta chain was obtained from a study of blood T cell repertoires in COVID-19. Method: immunoSEQ multiplex PCR; TCRdb's copy keeps in-frame clones and lacks some. This table holds around 310,000 clones, about 90% found once. The CDR3 has 16 amino acids. Unmatched junction bases numbered 7, after V lost 5 bases and J lost 6 bases. Germline V gives CDR1 LNHDA, CDR2 SQIVND (reference sequence). Participants' reported clinical history set cohort assignment. The sample consisted of PBMCs or T cells enriched from blood (not recorded which). The clonotype was recovered from a woman aged 25-40 years who had recovered from COVID-19. The chain combines TRBV19 with TRBJ2-1; the match to TRBD2 covers 13 bases. The chain's CDR3 is CASSATSGRAINEQFF. In nucleotides, the CDR3 is TGTGCCAGTAGTGCCACTAGCGGGAGGGCCATCAATGAGCAGTTCTTC.